Listed here are 13 T cell receptor beta chains from one sample, sequenced in a study of T cells after posttransplantation cyclophosphamide. Cyclophosphamide on days +3 and +4 followed busulfan-fludarabine conditioning and a marrow graft. The assay was immunoSEQ multiplex PCR, and TCRdb's table has in-frame clones only and misses some. Altogether 8,000 to 10,000 clones were found in the sample, and no singletons occur. The sequences come from PBMCs, collected about 350 days after allogeneic stem cell transplant with posttransplant cyclophosphamide. These receptors all come from a male patient in his forties or fifties who received an allogeneic stem cell transplant from a related donor and was CMV-positive. Part of the T cells may come from the graft donor.

This clone was recorded at least ten times. The chain couples TRBV5-1 to TRBJ2-7; tentatively, D is TRBD2 (5 bases). The V gene's germline CDR1 is SGHRS and CDR2 YFSETQ. V shed 0 bases and J shed 3 bases, with 13 bases lying between them. This CDR3 has 15 residues. CDR3 coding DNA: TGCGCCAGCAGCTTGGGAAGCGGACCCTACTACGAGCAGTACTTC. This encodes CASSLGSGPYYEQYF.

This clone was counted at least ten times. This chain joins TRBV25-1 and TRBJ2-2, with D perhaps matching TRBD2 (6 bases). Germline V lookup: CDR1 MGHDK, CDR2 SYGVNS. The CDR3 contains 16 residues. The germline V and J ends were trimmed by 3 bases and 4 bases, with 15 bases remaining between them. This chain's CDR3 is CASSEFGGWSTGELFF. CDR3 bases: TGTGCCAGCAGTGAGTTCGGAGGGTGGAGCACCGGGGAGCTGTTTTTT.

This clone was seen repeatedly, ten times or more. The chain employs TRBV9 and TRBJ1-2, with D possibly matching TRBD1 (6 bases). CDR1 SGDLS and CDR2 YYNGEE come from the germline V gene. CDR3 length equals 15 residues. V was pared by 4 bases and J by 7 bases, with 20 bases between. The CDR3: CASSLGPLQGFGYTF. In nucleotides, the CDR3 is TGTGCCAGCAGCTTAGGCCCCTTACAGGGCTTTGGCTACACCTTC.

The chain combines TRBV30 with TRBJ1-6, with a tentative D call TRBD1 (5 bases). Trimming took off 4 bases at V and 13 bases at J, with 11 bases between the two ends. Germline CDR1 reads GTSNPN; CDR2 reads SVGIG (reference sequence). The CDR3 loop spans 11 amino acids. CDR3 sequence (DNA): TGTGCCTGGACCCTGGGGCATCCCCTCCACTTT. Amino acids: CAWTLGHPLHF.

This clone was recorded at least ten times. The rearrangement links TRBV7-9 to TRBJ1-4, with D possibly matching TRBD1 (6 bases). CDR3 length equals 15 residues. V lost 5 bases and J lost 8, with 18 bases in between. Looked up from germline, CDR1 is SEHNR and CDR2 is FQNEAQ (reference sequence). The CDR3 protein is CASSRTQGLDEKLFF. The DNA for the CDR3 is TGTGCCAGCAGCCGAACGCAGGGGCTCGACGAAAAACTGTTTTTT.

This clone turned up a few times. The V gene is TRBV6-4, the J gene TRBJ2-3; TRBD2 agrees at 12 bases. V was pared by 6 bases and J by 0 bases, with 1 base of the junction left unmatched. Germline assignment: CDR1 MRHNA and CDR2 SNTAGT. The CDR3 totals 15 residues. CDR3 protein: CASRGTSGSTDTQYF. For the CDR3, the DNA is TGTGCCAGCAGGGGGACTAGCGGGAGCACAGATACGCAGTATTTT.

This clone was seen at least ten times. V and J are TRBV15 and TRBJ1-1; 7 nucleotides match TRBD1. The V gene end was trimmed by 7 bases and the J gene end by 4 bases; junction bases not matched to a gene: 6. The CDR3 is 13 residues long. Per the germline V gene, CDR1 is LNHNV and CDR2 is YYDKDF (reference sequence). CDR3 DNA sequence: TGTGCCACCAATCCAGGGGGATTCACTGAAGCTTTCTTT. As protein: CATNPGGFTEAFF.

This clone was seen ten or more times. The rearrangement links TRBV5-1 to TRBJ2-5; D perhaps matches TRBD2 (6 bases). CDR3 length equals 16 residues. Germline V gives CDR1 SGHRS, CDR2 YFSETQ. V lost 4 bases to trimming and J lost 4 bases, with 20 bases between them. This chain's CDR3 is CASSGTGTAFGETQYF. In DNA form, the CDR3 reads TGCGCCAGCAGCGGGACCGGGACTGCTTTTGGAGAGACCCAGTACTTC.

This clone came up many times. The J gene is TRBJ1-2, the V gene TRBV9, with D perhaps TRBD1 (5 bases). Trimming took 0 bases from V and 2 from J, leaving 8 bases between them. Germline V gives CDR1 SGDLS, CDR2 YYNGEE. This CDR3 region has 14 residues. CDR3 DNA: TGTGCCAGCAGCGTAGGGCAGGGAAACTATGGCTACACCTTC. Protein sequence: CASSVGQGNYGYTF.

This clone qualifies as medium-sized. The DNA for the CDR3 is TGTGCCAGCAGCTTCGACAGGGGTGCTAAAGAGACCCAGTACTTC. Protein: CASSFDRGAKETQYF. The V and J genes are TRBV5-8 and TRBJ2-5, with 8 bases lining up with TRBD1. The CDR3 length is 15 residues. The V gene's germline CDR1 is SGHTS and CDR2 YDEGEE. J gave up 3 bases and V 2 bases, and 6 bases lay outside the gene matches.

In its sample, this clone is medium-sized (0.01 to 0.1%). This rearrangement joins TRBV11-3 to TRBJ2-7; TRBD2 is a possible D gene (5 bases). Germline-derived CDR1 and CDR2 are SGHNT and YENEEA. The CDR3 contains 15 residues. The germline V and J ends were trimmed by 1 base and 0 bases, with 10 bases remaining between them. The CDR3 spells CASSLGGLSSYEQYF. The CDR3 bases are TGTGCCAGCAGCTTAGGAGGGCTCAGCTCCTACGAGCAGTACTTC.

The chain joins TRBV5-1 to TRBJ2-3; 8 bases are a match to TRBD2. Trimming took 5 bases from V and 4 from J; bases not matched to a gene: 9. There are 15 residues in the CDR3. CDR1 and CDR2 (germline): SGHRS, YFSETQ. This chain's CDR3 is CASRYRGGLADTQYF. DNA for the CDR3: TGCGCCAGCAGATACCGGGGGGGATTAGCAGATACGCAGTATTTT.

This clone rates as medium-sized. This rearrangement joins TRBV5-1 to TRBJ2-1, with 8 bases that match TRBD1. The CDR3 totals 16 residues. Germline CDR1 and CDR2: SGHRS and YFSETQ. Losses at the gene ends were 0 bases for V and 2 bases for J; bases not matched to a gene: 4. CDR3 nucleotides: TGCGCCAGCAGCTTGGGTGGGACAGGCCCCTACAATGAGCAGTTCTTC. Amino acids: CASSLGGTGPYNEQFF.